This T cell receptor beta chain was obtained from a study of blood T cells in healthy people across ages. Study summary: When template switching was applied, about one barcoded beta molecule was captured per two T cells.

Investigators took 8 to 10 milliliters of peripheral blood from every donor. Sample-barcoded 5' priming and a J-beta primer mix drove a second PCR of about 7 to 12 cycles. A 12-random-nucleotide template-switch adaptor tagged each cDNA molecule. TCRdb recomputed calls from the 5' RACE reads with MiXCR, one row per CDR3 protein. The sample holds about 1.6 million distinct CDR3 sequences, about 35% seen once. This clonotype has a handful of counts. Its target is unknown. Study-wide findings and caveats: Estimated diversity across one million T cells was deemed an underestimate.

This clonotype originated in a woman aged 25-40 years in good health. Sequences were obtained from blood.

The DNA for the CDR3 is TGTGCCATCACAGGGATGGAAAACACTGAAGCTTTCTTT. Translation gives CAITGMENTEAFF. The gene calls are TRBV10-3 and TRBJ1-1; weak D call: TRBD1 (5 bases). In germline, CDR1 is ENHRY, CDR2 SYGVKD. The V and J ends lost 7 bases and 2 bases respectively, with 11 bases between them. This CDR3 is built from 13 residues.